This T cell receptor (beta chain) was sequenced in a study of blood T cell repertoires in COVID-19. On the study more broadly: PBMCs, B-cell-depleted T cells, or T cells provided the cDNA or gDNA that made up the material.

The germline V gene has CDR1 LGHNA and CDR2 YSLEER. Trimming left V 4 bases short and J 4 bases short, with 13 bases between. The CDR3 sequence is 15 residues long. Original methodology: Estimation of nucleated cell counts relied on the amplification of reference gene primers. Only in-frame clones appear in the TCRdb table, and some are missing; sequencing was by immunoSEQ multiplex PCR. V, J and clone size are those of that table, while D and trimming were read from the DNA. The repertoire has 130,000 to 150,000 clones, over 70% of them found once; the top ten carry about two fifths. This clone was detected only a few times.

Sequencing input: peripheral blood. This sequence joins TRBV4-3 and TRBJ1-4; no reliable D call. The receptor was isolated from a man in his fifties or sixties who had recovered from COVID-19. The CDR3 region has the DNA TGCGCCAGCAGCCCTGGAACACTAGGTAATGAAAAACTGTTTTTT. Protein sequence: CASSPGTLGNEKLFF.